These T cell receptor beta chains were read from a single sample in a study of blood T cell repertoires in COVID-19. Profiling relied on immunoSEQ multiplex PCR, and the TCRdb table lists in-frame clones only, not all of them. The profile shows approximately 200,000 clones, 90% of them singletons. Sequencing was performed on peripheral blood. These receptors were obtained from a man in his thirties or forties with COVID-19, enrolled during active disease. Both conserved end residues are part of each CDR3. The order of the fields is V gene, D gene, J gene, clone size, CDR3 protein, CDR3 DNA. D genes are given only for firm matches. Size tells how often a clone was seen (once, few, many) or the class of an expanded clone, and some rows leave it out.

TRBV25-1,TRBD1,TRBJ2-7,-,CASSAAGTGGQYF,TGTGCCAGCAGTGCCGCCGGGACAGGGGGGCAGTACTTC
TRBV28,-,TRBJ1-5,-,CASSLCAPGGGFRCYQPQHF,TGTGCCAGCAGTTTATGTGCTCCCGGCGGGGGCTTCAGGTGTTATCAGCCCCAGCATTTT
TRBV3-1/TRBV3-2,-,TRBJ2-3,-,CASSQDRGISAFSTQYF,TGTGCCAGCAGCCAAGATAGAGGAATATCCGCCTTTAGTACGCAGTATTTT
TRBV6-5,-,TRBJ2-5,-,CASTQGETQYF,TGTGCCAGCACCCAGGGGGAGACCCAGTACTTC
TRBV15,TRBD1,TRBJ2-2,-,CATSSQGQGYDTGELFF,TGTGCCACCAGCAGTCAGGGACAGGGTTACGACACCGGGGAGCTGTTTTTT
TRBV6-4,-,TRBJ1-4,-,CASSESWGEKLFF,TGTGCCAGCAGTGAATCATGGGGCGAAAAACTGTTTTTT
TRBV7-3,TRBD1,TRBJ1-2,-,CASSRDRSDYYGYTF,TGTGCCAGCAGCAGGGACAGGTCGGACTACTATGGCTACACCTTC
TRBV4-3,-,TRBJ2-6,-,CASSQNLLSGANVLTF,TGCGCCAGCAGCCAAAATCTCCTCTCTGGGGCCAACGTCCTGACTTTC
TRBV15,TRBD1,TRBJ1-5,-,CATSRVLQGAQGNQPQHF,TGTGCCACCAGCAGAGTCCTACAGGGGGCGCAGGGCAATCAGCCCCAGCATTTT
TRBV14,-,TRBJ2-7,few,CASSQEIRATGEEQYF,TGTGCCAGCAGCCAAGAAATTAGGGCCACCGGGGAAGAGCAGTACTTC
TRBV7-2,-,TRBJ1-5,-,CASSLGQGQPQHF,TGTGCCAGCAGCTTAGGACAAGGACAGCCCCAGCATTTT
TRBV7-8,-,TRBJ2-1,-,CASSLDAGVGDEQFF,TGTGCCAGCAGCTTAGATGCAGGGGTGGGAGATGAGCAGTTCTTC
TRBV15,-,TRBJ2-2,-,CATRTLTGELFF,TGTGCCACCAGGACTCTCACCGGGGAGCTGTTTTTT
TRBV4-3,-,TRBJ1-1,-,CASSQAVSLNTEAFF,TGCGCCAGCAGCCAAGCGGTGTCCCTGAACACTGAAGCTTTCTTT
TRBV6-6,TRBD1,TRBJ1-2,-,CASSSTGGGYTF,TGTGCCAGCAGTTCCACAGGGGGCGGCTACACCTTC
TRBV30,-,TRBJ1-6,-,CAWRRVGRVNNSPLHF,TGTGCCTGGAGAAGAGTAGGGAGGGTGAATAATTCACCCCTCCACTTT
TRBV2,-,TRBJ1-2,-,CASAAGTNYGYTF,TGTGCCAGCGCAGCGGGGACTAACTATGGCTACACCTTC
TRBV23-1,-,TRBJ2-5,-,CASSGTTIQETQYF,TGCGCCAGCTCAGGGACAACAATACAAGAGACCCAGTACTTC
TRBV18,-,TRBJ1-2,-,CASSPQGEWLGYTF,TGTGCCAGCTCACCGCAGGGTGAGTGGTTGGGCTACACCTTC
TRBV7-2,-,TRBJ2-7,-,CASSPAEGWVQYF,TGTGCCAGCAGCCCGGCGGAGGGGTGGGTGCAGTACTTC
TRBV7-3,-,TRBJ2-1,-,CASSAQGSPYNEQFF,TGTGCCAGCAGCGCTCAGGGGTCCCCCTACAATGAGCAGTTCTTC
TRBV15,TRBD1,TRBJ2-7,-,CATSRDYGKGAPSYEQYF,TGTGCCACCAGCAGAGATTATGGTAAGGGGGCGCCATCCTACGAGCAGTACTTC
TRBV4-1,-,TRBJ1-2,-,CASSQVGGYAGYTF,TGCGCCAGCAGCCAAGTCGGAGGGTACGCTGGCTACACCTTC
TRBV7-2,-,TRBJ1-1,-,CASSFPDGETEAFF,TGTGCCAGCAGCTTCCCGGACGGGGAAACTGAAGCTTTCTTT
TRBV7-2,-,TRBJ1-2,once,CAGSRGVNYGYTF,TGTGCCGGCAGCCGGGGGGTGAACTATGGCTACACCTTC
TRBV7-3,-,TRBJ2-1,-,CASSLTGTSYNEQFF,TGTGCCAGCAGCTTAACAGGGACTTCCTACAATGAGCAGTTCTTC
TRBV10-3,TRBD2,TRBJ2-5,-,CAISEPLEAGGETQYF,TGTGCCATCAGTGAACCCTTAGAAGCGGGGGGAGAGACCCAGTACTTC
TRBV11-2,TRBD1,TRBJ2-3,-,CASSAKGTGGDTQYF,TGTGCCAGCAGCGCCAAAGGGACAGGGGGGGATACGCAGTATTTT
TRBV2,TRBD1,TRBJ1-4,-,CASQGPNEKLFF,TGTGCCTCACAGGGGCCTAATGAAAAACTGTTTTTT
TRBV18,TRBD1,TRBJ2-1,-,CASSYGTGIYNEQFF,TGTGCCAGCTCATACGGGACAGGGATCTACAATGAGCAGTTCTTC
TRBV15,-,TRBJ1-2,-,CATSRIRAGWSGYTF,TGTGCCACCAGCAGAATCCGCGCAGGGTGGAGTGGCTACACCTTC
TRBV7-9,TRBD1,TRBJ1-1,-,CASSLGTGARRGTEAFF,TGTGCCAGCAGCTTAGGGACAGGGGCCCGACGGGGCACTGAAGCTTTCTTT
TRBV5-5,-,TRBJ2-5,-,CASSLVRGLSGETQYF,TGTGCCAGCAGCTTGGTGAGGGGGTTAAGTGGAGAGACCCAGTACTTC
TRBV6-6,TRBD2,TRBJ2-1,-,CASTSGRGNEQFF,TGTGCCAGTACTAGCGGGAGAGGAAATGAGCAGTTCTTC
TRBV19,-,TRBJ1-1,-,CASSKGRNTEAFF,TGTGCCAGTAGCAAGGGGCGAAACACTGAAGCTTTCTTT
TRBV5-1,-,TRBJ2-1,-,CASSLAGVLNEQFF,TGCGCCAGCAGCTTGGCAGGGGTTCTGAATGAGCAGTTCTTC
TRBV5-6,-,TRBJ1-2,-,CASRTDRTGYGYTF,TGTGCCAGCAGAACTGACAGGACGGGTTATGGCTACACCTTC
TRBV28,-,TRBJ2-1,-,CASSFGSLGANEQFF,TGTGCCAGCAGTTTTGGGAGTTTGGGGGCTAATGAGCAGTTCTTC
TRBV6-2/TRBV6-3,TRBD2,TRBJ2-1,-,CASSLLAGTSLEFF,TGTGCCAGCAGTCTACTAGCGGGAACGTCTTTAGAGTTCTTC
TRBV4-3,-,TRBJ1-6,-,CASSQDGTLEGYNSPLHF,TGCGCCAGCAGCCAAGACGGGACCTTGGAGGGGTATAATTCACCCCTCCACTTT
TRBV5-1,-,TRBJ1-1,-,CASRDQGYTEAFF,TGCGCCAGCAGAGACCAGGGGTACACTGAAGCTTTCTTT
TRBV28,TRBD1,TRBJ1-5,-,CASSFTATGGRFHQPQHF,TGTGCCAGCAGTTTCACCGCGACAGGGGGCCGGTTCCATCAGCCCCAGCATTTT
TRBV5-8,-,TRBJ2-7,-,CASQIGFTGNYEQYF,TGTGCCAGCCAGATCGGCTTCACAGGGAATTACGAGCAGTACTTC
TRBV6-1,-,TRBJ2-5,-,CASTRGVQETQYF,TGTGCCAGCACACGGGGAGTCCAAGAGACCCAGTACTTC
TRBV7-2,-,TRBJ1-5,-,CASSLAQSSNQPQHF,TGTGCCAGCAGCTTAGCACAGAGTAGCAATCAGCCCCAGCATTTT
TRBV2,TRBD1,TRBJ2-6,-,CASTLDRNSGANVLTF,TGTGCCAGCACCTTGGACAGGAACTCTGGGGCCAACGTCCTGACTTTC
TRBV29-1,TRBD1,TRBJ1-1,-,CSVEGTGGEAFF,TGCAGCGTTGAAGGGACAGGGGGAGAAGCTTTCTTT
TRBV5-1,-,TRBJ1-6,-,CASSPGTYNSPLHF,TGCGCCAGCAGTCCGGGAACCTATAATTCACCCCTCCACTTT
TRBV24-1,-,TRBJ2-1,-,CATSLQGEQFF,TGTGCCACCAGTCTCCAGGGTGAGCAGTTCTTC
TRBV4-1,-,TRBJ1-3,-,CASSQDRGAGNTIYF,TGCGCCAGCAGCCAAGATCGGGGAGCTGGAAACACCATATATTTT
TRBV7-2,-,TRBJ1-5,-,CASSPPGVRNQPQHF,TGTGCCAGCAGCCCGCCCGGGGTTCGCAATCAGCCCCAGCATTTT
TRBV6-5,TRBD1,TRBJ1-6,-,CASYRGLGVSSPLHF,TGTGCCAGCTACAGGGGGCTGGGGGTTAGTTCACCCCTCCACTTT
TRBV28,-,TRBJ1-2,-,CASSTGQRYGYTF,TGTGCCAGCAGTACAGGGCAACGCTATGGCTACACCTTC
TRBV7-2,-,TRBJ1-2,-,CASSRIRQGVDYGYTF,TGTGCCAGCAGCCGTATCCGGCAGGGCGTGGACTATGGCTACACCTTC
TRBV7-3,-,TRBJ2-2,-,CASSLAGNQAGELFF,TGTGCCAGCAGCTTAGCAGGGAATCAAGCCGGGGAGCTGTTTTTT
TRBV21-1,-,TRBJ2-1,-,CARTLTLGGPRDNEQFF,TGTGCCAGAACCCTCACTTTGGGGGGACCGAGAGACAATGAGCAGTTCTTC
TRBV9,TRBD1,TRBJ2-7,-,CASSDAAGQELEQYF,TGTGCCAGCAGCGACGCGGCGGGACAGGAGCTCGAGCAGTACTTC
TRBV18,TRBD1,TRBJ1-5,-,CASSPETGAINQPQHF,TGTGCCAGCTCACCAGAGACAGGGGCCATCAATCAGCCCCAGCATTTT
TRBV3-1/TRBV3-2,-,TRBJ1-5,once,CASSQGQSNQPQHF,TGTGCCAGCAGCCAAGGACAGAGCAATCAGCCCCAGCATTTT